One T cell receptor (beta chain) is described in this entry. The sample is drawn from a study of blood T cell dynamics during melanoma immunotherapy. Documented time point: week 3, after first cycle of checkpoint inhibitor. Clones were read by immunoSEQ multiplex PCR, and TCRdb kept only the in-frame ones, dropping some. This sample has about 8,000 clones, with roughly 86% found just once. This TCR was sampled from a human donor with melanoma. The sequences come from blood, collected from a patient treated with checkpoint blockade.

The CDR3 DNA is TGTGCCAGCAGTTTATGGGGGGGACGCGAGCAGTACTTC. Translation: CASSLWGGREQYF. The J gene is TRBJ2-7, the V gene TRBV27, with 7 positions matching TRBD2. CDR3 length: 13 residues. Germline assignment: CDR1 MNHEY and CDR2 SMNVEV (reference sequence). V lost 1 base and J lost 6; bases outside the gene matches: 3.